The 14 T cell receptor beta chains given below trace back to one sample, sequenced in a study of cytomegalovirus exposure and HLA in healthy donors (TCRdb year 2017). The protocol used for the library was the immunoSEQ multiplex PCR assay. The multiplex PCR relied on a mix of 60 forward primers for TCR Vbeta segments and 13 reverse primers for TCR Jbeta segments. The immuneACCESS repertoire file appears here via TCRdb, limited to in-frame rearrangements. These files lack a portion of the clones; in checked studies, under half of the deficit traces to unresolved V genes, and the cause of the others is not known. This sample lists more than 80,000 clones; 75% were detected once. Jointly, the top ten make up 2.5% to 3.5% of the sample. The sample consisted of PBMCs. The receptor set was obtained from a male donor in good health and CMV-seropositive.

The V call is TRBV28, the J call TRBJ2-7; 7 bases line up with TRBD1. Trimming took 6 bases from V and 5 from J; bases not matched to a gene: 1. There are 11 residues in the CDR3. Looked up from germline, CDR1 is MDHEN and CDR2 is SYDVKM. The CDR3 bases are TGTGCCAGCAGGACAGGGAACGAGCAGTACTTC. Translated, it gives CASRTGNEQYF.

The V and J genes are TRBV21-1 and TRBJ1-2; TRBD1 reflects the table's D call only, with no check against the DNA. TRBV21-1 is termed a pseudogene. The CDR3 length is 16 residues. The CDR3 DNA reads as TGTGCCAGCAGCAAAGTTGGGGACAGGGGAGAATGTGGCTACACCTTC. Protein product: CASSKVGDRGECGYTF.

V usage is TRBV6-6 and J usage is TRBJ2-2; a weak D match, TRBD1 (6 bases). Germline V gene data show CDR1 as MNHNY and CDR2 as SVGAGI (reference sequence). Trimming removed 4 bases at V and 1 base at J, with 7 bases between. The length of the CDR3 is 14 residues. CDR3: CASSLDRNTGELFF. As DNA, the CDR3 is TGTGCCAGCAGTTTGGACAGGAACACCGGGGAGCTGTTTTTT.

The rearrangement joins TRBV5-1 to TRBJ1-2; 9 bases are shared with TRBD1. CDR3 size: 15 residues. Germline values: CDR1 SGHRS, CDR2 YFSETQ. V shed 6 bases, J shed 4 bases, and the junction held 10 bases outside the gene matches. The CDR3 sequence is CASTFTGGAGYGYTF. The CDR3 region has the DNA TGCGCCAGCACCTTTACAGGGGGCGCAGGCTATGGCTACACCTTC.

The sample holds one count of this clone. This rearrangement joins TRBV6-1 to TRBJ1-5; a weak D match, TRBD1 (5 bases). This CDR3 contains 15 residues. The germline V and J ends were trimmed by 5 bases and 4 bases, with 15 bases remaining between them. The germline gives CDR1 MNHNS, CDR2 SASEGT. CDR3 in amino acids: CASSRVDQGNQPQHF. The CDR3 DNA sequence: TGTGCCAGCAGTCGGGTAGACCAGGGAAATCAGCCCCAGCATTTT.

The chain links TRBV6-1 to TRBJ2-7, with 8 bases that match TRBD1. V dropped 4 bases and J dropped 0; count of bases not matched to a gene: 8. This CDR3 comprises 16 residues. The germline gives CDR1 MNHNS, CDR2 SASEGT. The CDR3 spells CASSASGQALSYEQYF. In nucleotides, the CDR3 is TGTGCCAGCAGTGCCTCGGGACAGGCCCTCTCCTACGAGCAGTACTTC.

The CDR3 is CASSLAPSGDTDTQYF. In DNA, the CDR3 is TGCGCCAGCAGCTTGGCCCCTAGCGGGGACACAGATACGCAGTATTTT. V usage is TRBV5-1 and J usage is TRBJ2-3; TRBD2 matches at 9 bases. Looked up from germline, CDR1 is SGHRS and CDR2 is YFSETQ. Trimming took 0 bases from V and 2 from J; bases not matched to a gene: 4. The CDR3 sequence is 16 residues long. The full variable domain, with the rest looked up from reference TRBV5-1 and TRBJ2-3, is KAGVTQTPRYLIKTRGQQVTLSCSPISGHRSVSWYQQTPGQGLQFLFEYFSETQRNKGNFPGRFSGRQFSNSRSEMNVSTLELGDSALYLCASSLAPSGDTDTQYFGPGTRLTVL.

The V call is TRBV6-5, the J call TRBJ2-7; D is possibly TRBD1 (6 bases). Trimming removed 3 bases from V and 2 bases from J, with 8 bases in between. Germline lookup yields CDR1 MNHEY and CDR2 SVGAGI. This CDR3 contains 13 residues. The CDR3 DNA is TGTGCCAGCAGTTATAGGGGGACCTACGAGCAGTACTTC. It specifies CASSYRGTYEQYF.

This clone was recorded once. V usage is TRBV5-4 and J usage is TRBJ2-7, with TRBD2 matching 7 bases. V gave up 2 bases and J gave up 2 bases; unmatched junction bases: 4. The length of the CDR3 is 14 residues. Per germline, CDR1 SGHNT and CDR2 YYREEE (reference sequence). CDR3 loop: CASSLGGSPYEQYF. CDR3 in DNA: TGTGCCAGCAGCTTAGGCGGGAGCCCCTACGAGCAGTACTTC.

The V call is TRBV11-2, the J call TRBJ1-4; unclear D gene. This CDR3 is built from 15 residues. The germline V gene has CDR1 SGHAT and CDR2 FQNNGV. Trimming removed 1 base from V and 0 bases from J, with 6 bases in between. In DNA, the CDR3 is TGTGCCAGCAGCTTAGGGCATGCAACTAATGAAAAACTGTTTTTT. Translated: CASSLGHATNEKLFF.

The chain is built from TRBV6-5 and TRBJ2-7; 10 bases map to TRBD2. This CDR3 has 15 amino acids. The junction had 10 bases not matched to a gene; V was cut back by 6 bases and J by 5 bases. CDR1 is MNHEY, CDR2 SVGAGI, per germline. The CDR3, as DNA: TGTGCCAGCAGGACCATTAGCGGGAGGTGGGACGAGCAGTACTTC. This gives the protein CASRTISGRWDEQYF.

The V gene is TRBV9, the J gene TRBJ2-5; D is possibly TRBD1 (6 bases). The CDR3 has 16 residues. Germline assignment: CDR1 SGDLS and CDR2 YYNGEE. V was trimmed by 2 bases and J by 1 base, leaving 15 bases between them. Here the CDR3 DNA reads TGTGCCAGCAGCGTCTCCTTAGGGGGACCCCAAGAGACCCAGTACTTC. Protein: CASSVSLGGPQETQYF.

The chain employs TRBV2 and TRBJ1-1, with 7 bases matching TRBD1. V lost 6 bases and J lost 0; bases outside the gene matches: 13. This CDR3 region has 17 residues. Germline lookup yields CDR1 SNHLY and CDR2 FYNNEI. The CDR3 region is CASRPRTGTQVNTEAFF. The CDR3 DNA reads as TGTGCCAGCAGACCCCGGACAGGAACACAGGTGAACACTGAAGCTTTCTTT. Using reference TRBV2 and TRBJ1-1 for the parts outside the CDR3, the full variable domain is EPEVTQTPSHQVTQMGQEVILRCVPISNHLYFYWYRQILGQKVEFLVSFYNNEISEKSEIFDDQFSVERPDGSNFTLKIRSTKLEDSAMYFCASRPRTGTQVNTEAFFGQGTRLTVV.

This clone has a handful of counts. The chain uses TRBV28 and TRBJ2-5, with 14 nucleotides matching TRBD2. V was pared by 1 base and J by 5 bases, with 9 bases of the junction left unmatched. Germline-derived CDR1 and CDR2 are MDHEN and SYDVKM. The CDR3 has 18 residues. CDR3 nucleotides: TGTGCCAGCAGTTTATTCGCGACTAGCGGGAGGGCCGGGGAGACCCAGTACTTC. It encodes CASSLFATSGRAGETQYF.